This T cell receptor (beta chain) was sequenced for a study of blood T cell repertoires in COVID-19. Study information: PBMCs, B-cell-depleted T cells, or T cells were the source of the cDNA or gDNA that made up the material.

Per the original data handling: Using reference gene primer amplification, nucleated cell counts were estimated. Data came from immunoSEQ multiplex PCR; TCRdb stores just in-frame clones and leaves some out. The DNA was the basis for D and trimming; V, J and clone size are from that table. The table has over 120,000 clones, around 90% seen once. This CDR3 region has 15 residues. Germline V gives CDR1 MNHNS, CDR2 SASEGT. The V end lost 3 bases, the J end lost 6 bases, and 18 bases lay between the germline ends. The sequenced sample consisted of peripheral blood. This chain connects TRBV6-1 to TRBJ2-7; D might be TRBD2 (6 bases). The sequence was collected from a man between 65 and 79 years old with acute or convalescent COVID-19. This CDR3 is CASSDGGTAMIEQYF. The CDR3 DNA reads TGTGCCAGCAGTGATGGCGGGACCGCGATGATCGAGCAGTACTTC.